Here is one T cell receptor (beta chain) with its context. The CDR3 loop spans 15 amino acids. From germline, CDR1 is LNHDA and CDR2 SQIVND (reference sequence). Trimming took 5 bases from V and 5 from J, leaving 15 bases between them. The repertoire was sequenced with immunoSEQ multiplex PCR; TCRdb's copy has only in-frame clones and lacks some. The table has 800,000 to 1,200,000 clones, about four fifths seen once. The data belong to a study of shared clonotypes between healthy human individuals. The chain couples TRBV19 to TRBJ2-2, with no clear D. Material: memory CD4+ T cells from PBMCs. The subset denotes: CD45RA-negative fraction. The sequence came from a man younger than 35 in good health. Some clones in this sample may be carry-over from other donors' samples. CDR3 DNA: TGTGCCAGTAGTGGGTACAGAATAACAACCGGGGAGCTGTTTTTT. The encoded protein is CASSGYRITTGELFF.